This TCR beta chain emerged from a study of human T cells and chemical hapten exposure. The library labeled individual cDNA molecules by adding unique molecular identifiers to them. Authors' processing steps: Sample TCR counts, which ranged from roughly 20,000 to 750,000, had a median of approximately 100,000. TCRdb fed the RACE reads into MiXCR, producing one record per CDR3 protein. The V and J calls and clone size are TCRdb's, not the authors'. The data contain roughly 94,000 distinct CDR3 sequences, approximately 9.3% of them singletons. The study's findings and limits: Donors' alopecia may make their immune response differ from healthy people's.

The CDR3 has 14 residues. The V gene's germline CDR1 is GTSNPN and CDR2 SVGIG (reference sequence). The V and J ends lost 4 bases and 8 bases, in that order; junction bases with no gene match: 9. Documented time point: patch test 2, 6 weeks after DPC sensitization. Treatment in this sample: therapeutic diphenylcyclopropenone sensitization with weekly scalp DPC. Patches went on only after blood had been drawn each time. The sample holds a few counts of this clonotype. The antigen remains unidentified. This specimen consisted of whole blood, obtained in connection with sensitization to the hapten diphenylcyclopropenone (DPC). V usage is TRBV30 and J usage is TRBJ1-2; 11 nucleotides align to TRBD1. This clonotype was sampled from a woman in her thirties or forties with alopecia areata. Some clones in this sample may be carry-over from other donors' samples. This CDR3 reads CAWNKGTGGNGYTF. Written as DNA, the CDR3 is TGTGCCTGGAACAAAGGGACAGGGGGGAACGGCTACACCTTC.